This T cell receptor beta chain was obtained from a study of blood T cell repertoires in COVID-19. The method was immunoSEQ multiplex PCR; TCRdb's version includes in-frame clones alone and lacks a portion of them. The sample includes 150,000 to 200,000 clones, under 85% of them seen just once. This CDR3 contains 15 residues. Germline V CDR1 and CDR2: GTSNPN, SVGIG (reference sequence). Trimming shortened V by 2 bases and J by 2 bases, and 13 bases separated the two germline ends. Input material: peripheral blood. The gene calls are TRBV30 and TRBJ1-5; weak D call: TRBD1 (5 bases). The clonotype was recovered from a woman older than 75 with acute or convalescent COVID-19. As DNA, the CDR3 is TGTGCCTGGAGTCTGTTCAAAGGGGGCAATCAGCCCCAGCATTTT. It translates to CAWSLFKGGNQPQHF.